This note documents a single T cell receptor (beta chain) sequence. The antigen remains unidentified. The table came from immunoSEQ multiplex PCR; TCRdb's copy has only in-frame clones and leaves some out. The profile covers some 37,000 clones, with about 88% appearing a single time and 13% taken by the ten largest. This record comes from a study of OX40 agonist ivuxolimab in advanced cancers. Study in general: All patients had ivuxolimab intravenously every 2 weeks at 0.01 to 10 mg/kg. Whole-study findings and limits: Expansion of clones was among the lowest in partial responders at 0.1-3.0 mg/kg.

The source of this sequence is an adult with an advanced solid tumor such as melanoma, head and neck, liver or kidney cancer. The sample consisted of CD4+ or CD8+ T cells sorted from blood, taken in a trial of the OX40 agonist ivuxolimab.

Written as DNA, the CDR3 is TGTGCCTGGAGTTTAGCGGGGGTCTTCACAGATACGCAGTATTTT. It yields the protein CAWSLAGVFTDTQYF. The chain employs TRBV30 and TRBJ2-3, with 9 bases that match TRBD2. This CDR3 is 15 amino acids long. The germline V gene has CDR1 GTSNPN and CDR2 SVGIG (reference sequence). V trimming: 2 bases; J trimming: 2 bases; junction bases outside the gene matches: 5.